The T cell receptor beta chain described here comes from a study of T cell repertoires in cytomegalovirus infection. Comments on this clonotype: Its antigen is undetermined.

The CDR3 has 14 amino acids. The germline V and J ends were trimmed by 3 bases and 4 bases, with 12 bases remaining between them. Germline V gene data show CDR1 as MNHEY and CDR2 as SVGEGT. TCRdb ran MiXCR on the reads and lists one entry per CDR3 protein. Of around 300,000 distinct CDR3 sequences in the sample, about 20% were seen once. The TCR sequence derives from a human donor in good health (CMV status not recorded). Some clones in this sample may be carry-over from other donors' samples. V usage is TRBV6-2 or TRBV6-3 and J usage is TRBJ1-1, with D possibly being TRBD1 (6 bases). This sample comprised cultured PBMCs, obtained from culture after CMV antigen stimulation. The CDR3 loop reads CASSYPGGGTEAFF. The CDR3, as DNA: TGTGCCAGCAGTTATCCGGGGGGCGGCACTGAAGCTTTCTTT.